This entry features one TCR beta chain sequence. Its target antigen remains unknown. No base quality values were provided; no much bigger clone lies one nucleotide off. Every CD3G-deficient patient showed evidence of autoimmunity, and the autoimmunity was more severe in two of the patients. Patients were tested at ages ranging from 2 to 39 years, and reduced naive and increased memory CD4+ and CD8+ T-cell proportions were found in the patients. CD4+ cells were FACS-sorted into CD25-high CD127-low regulatory T cells and CD25-low CD127-high conventional CD4+ T cells. More than five individuals with CD3G deficiency were included in the patient group. An international network of physicians spanning the United States, Europe and Asia provided the patient samples and clinical data. Peripheral blood mononuclear cells were isolated by Ficoll density separation. The multiplex PCR used 52 forward TRBV primers and 13 reverse TRBJ primers, with assay-based and computational corrections for amplification bias. Rearranged TRB loci were amplified from genomic DNA by multiplex PCR within the immunoSEQ assay. Sequencing of the TRB amplicons was done on an Illumina HiSeq platform. On the study's bioinformatics: Raw sequences were error-filtered and aligned to reference gene sequences by custom algorithms, then analyzed with the immunoSEQ online tools. Frequencies of productive and nonproductive TRB rearrangements were assessed among unique sequences as well as among total sequences. Assessment of potential self-reactivity relied on the hydrophobicity of positions 6 and 7 in the TRB CDR3, along with their amino acid composition. Group comparisons used t tests, Mann-Whitney tests or two-way ANOVA run in Prism software. In its TCRdb copy, this immuneACCESS table keeps in-frame sequences only and misses some clones. Where compared with another copy, unresolved V genes explain less than half of these, and the others have no known cause. V, J and clone size were drawn from that table, and D and trimming were deduced from the DNA. The table for this sample lists more than 15,000 clones; roughly 88% of them were counted only once. Around 8.6% of the sample lies in the top ten.

CDR3 length: 16 amino acids, cysteine to phenylalanine. The entry retains the CDR3 DNA only, 48 bases that are in frame from base 1. This specimen belongs to a study of regulatory T cells (dated by TCRdb to 2017 to 2018). Regarding the study in general: The study compared T-cell receptor beta repertoires of sorted regulatory, conventional CD4+ and CD8+ T cells in CD3G-deficient patients with those in healthy controls. Broader findings and caveats from the paper: In patients, repertoires had restricted unique TRB V-J pairs and skewed V and J gene usage, with regulatory T cells showing the most marked changes. Enrichment for hydrophobic residues at CDR3 positions 6 and 7 was found in conventional CD4+ T cells from CD3G-deficient patients, suggesting more self-reactive specificities.

The chain joins TRBV21-1 to TRBJ1-5; the listed D gene, TRBD1, was not tested against the DNA. TRBV21-1 is a pseudogene locus. Material for sequencing was conventional CD4+ T cells sorted from blood. The TCR was taken from a person between 30 and 45 years old with CD3G deficiency. The nucleotide sequence reads TGTGCCAGCAGCAAGGGGGCGCGATCGCGCAATCAGCCCCAGCATTTT. The resulting protein is CASSKGARSRNQPQHF.